The present T cell receptor beta chain was sequenced within a study of T cell repertoires in cytomegalovirus infection. In the study overall: Both recently identified HLA-C-restricted and well-studied HLA-B-restricted CMV epitopes were used in the study. An indication of both CMV infection and matching HLA type came from public TCR beta signatures.

TCRdb analysed the reads with MiXCR anew, one entry per CDR3 protein. This table holds roughly 990,000 distinct CDR3 sequences, around 29% found once. With respect to this clonotype: Its antigen remains unidentified.

The trim removed 1 base at V and 8 bases at J, leaving 4 bases unmatched. This CDR3 region has 15 residues. The germline CDR1 and CDR2 sequences are SGHRS and YFSETQ. The study, taken as a whole, reports: Summed frequency of shared TCR beta families picked out CMV carriers who also had the relevant HLA.

The sequences come from cultured CD8+ T cells from PBMCs, collected from culture after CMV antigen stimulation. The clonotype was recovered from a human donor in good health (CMV status not recorded). Some clones in this sample may be carry-over from other donors' samples. The chain carries TRBV5-1 and TRBJ1-6; 9 bases map to TRBD1. CDR3 region: CASSLSRDRDSPLHF. The CDR3 DNA follows: TGCGCCAGCAGCTTGTCCCGGGACAGGGATTCACCCCTCCACTTT.